The clone carrying this T cell receptor (beta chain) has just one count. The data derive from a study of blood T cell repertoires in COVID-19. On the study more broadly: Spain, Italy and the United States supplied samples that represented acute and convalescent COVID-19. T cells, B-cell-depleted T cells, or PBMCs provided the cDNA or gDNA that served as material.

Trimming removed 0 bases at V and 7 bases at J, with 13 bases between. CDR3 size: 14 residues. Germline V gene data show CDR1 as SGHNT and CDR2 as YYREEE (reference sequence). The protocol was immunoSEQ multiplex PCR, while the TCRdb copy is restricted to in-frame clones and leaves out a portion. The data show 55,000 to 70,000 clones, 70% to 90% seen once. Sequencing was performed on peripheral blood. This clonotype was obtained from a man in his 60s with acute or convalescent COVID-19. This sequence joins TRBV5-4 and TRBJ1-2; D is possibly TRBD1 (6 bases). CDR3 DNA: TGTGCCAGCAGCTTGGCGGCAGGGGAGGGTGGCTACACCTTC. This translates into CASSLAAGEGGYTF.